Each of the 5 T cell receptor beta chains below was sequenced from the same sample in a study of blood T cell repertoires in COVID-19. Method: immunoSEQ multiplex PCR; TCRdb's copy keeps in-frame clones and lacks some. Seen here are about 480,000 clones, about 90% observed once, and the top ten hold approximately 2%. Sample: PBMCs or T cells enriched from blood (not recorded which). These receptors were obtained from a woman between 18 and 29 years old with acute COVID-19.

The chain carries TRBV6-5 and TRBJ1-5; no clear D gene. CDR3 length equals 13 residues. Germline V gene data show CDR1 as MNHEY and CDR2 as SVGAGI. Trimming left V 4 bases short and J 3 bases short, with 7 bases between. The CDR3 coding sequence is TGTGCCAGCAGTTGGGAGTTCAATCAGCCCCAGCATTTT. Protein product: CASSWEFNQPQHF.

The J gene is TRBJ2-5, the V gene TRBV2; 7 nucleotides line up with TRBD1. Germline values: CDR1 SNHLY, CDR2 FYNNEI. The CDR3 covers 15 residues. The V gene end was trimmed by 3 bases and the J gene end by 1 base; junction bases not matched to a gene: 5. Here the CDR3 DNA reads TGTGCCAGCAGTGATCTGAGGGACAGCCAAGAGACCCAGTACTTC. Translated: CASSDLRDSQETQYF.

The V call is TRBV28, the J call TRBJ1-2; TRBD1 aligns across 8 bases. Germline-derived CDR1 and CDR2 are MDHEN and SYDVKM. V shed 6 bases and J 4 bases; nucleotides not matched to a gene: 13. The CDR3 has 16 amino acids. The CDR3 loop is CASRLPETGALYGYTF. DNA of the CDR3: TGTGCCAGCAGGCTACCAGAGACAGGGGCCCTCTATGGCTACACCTTC.

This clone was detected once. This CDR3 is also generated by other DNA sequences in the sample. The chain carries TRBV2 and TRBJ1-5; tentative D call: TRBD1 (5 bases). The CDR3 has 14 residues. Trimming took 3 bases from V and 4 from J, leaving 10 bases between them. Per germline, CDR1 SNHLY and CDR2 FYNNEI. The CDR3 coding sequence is TGTGCCAGCAGTGAGGGGGGGAGAAATCAGCCCCAGCATTTT. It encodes CASSEGGRNQPQHF.

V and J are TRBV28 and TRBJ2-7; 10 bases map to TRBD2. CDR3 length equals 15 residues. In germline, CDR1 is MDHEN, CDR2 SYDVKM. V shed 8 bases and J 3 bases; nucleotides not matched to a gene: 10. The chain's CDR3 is CASGGIGTSVYEQYF. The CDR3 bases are TGTGCCAGCGGGGGGATCGGGACTAGCGTCTACGAGCAGTACTTC. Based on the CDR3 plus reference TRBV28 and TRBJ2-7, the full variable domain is DVKVTQSSRYLVKRTGEKVFLECVQDMDHENMFWYRQDPGLGLRLIYFSYDVKMKEKGDIPEGYSVSREKKERFSLILESASTNQTSMYLCASGGIGTSVYEQYFGPGTRLTVT.